The source of this T cell receptor beta chain is a study of blood T cells in healthy people across ages. Sample-barcoded 5' priming and a J-beta primer mix drove a second PCR of about 6 to 12 cycles. One entry per CDR3 protein, called by TCRdb with MiXCR from the 5' RACE reads. The sample records about 1.8 million distinct CDR3 sequences, around 50% being singletons. Trimming pared 1 base from V and 9 bases from J, leaving 13 bases between. The CDR3 is 14 amino acids. Germline lookup yields CDR1 LGHNA and CDR2 YSLEER. This clonotype was seen a few times. The TCR was taken from a woman aged 40 to 55 in good health. Sequenced sample: blood. The chain joins TRBV4-3 to TRBJ2-4; D unresolved. The CDR3 here is CASSQADVGSIQYF. In nucleotides, the CDR3 is TGCGCCAGCAGCCAAGCCGACGTGGGATCCATTCAGTACTTC.